This TCR beta chain was recovered during a study of blood T cells in healthy people across ages. This clonotype was counted many times. The antigen is not known. CDR1 and CDR2 (germline): SGHRS, YFSETQ. The CDR3 sequence is 16 residues long. Trimming took 3 bases from V and 9 from J; bases not matched to a gene: 11. General study points: TCR beta diversity, measured per million T cells, fell in a roughly linear way with age.

A sample-barcoded 5' primer and a J-beta primer mix were used in a second PCR of roughly 7 to 11 cycles. Via MiXCR, TCRdb re-called the 5' RACE reads, giving one row per CDR3 protein. The sample lists hundreds of thousands of distinct CDR3 sequences; under 30% were seen once. The clonotype comes from an elderly woman in good health. The sequenced sample consisted of blood. This sequence joins TRBV5-1 and TRBJ2-1; 11 bases fit TRBD1. CDR3 amino acids: CASSSLPGQGASEQFF. CDR3 coding DNA: TGCGCCAGCAGCTCCCTCCCCGGACAGGGGGCGAGTGAGCAGTTCTTC.